Below, 7 T cell receptor beta chains from the same sample are listed, as sequenced in a study of identical twins. TCRdb re-called the 5' RACE reads through MiXCR, storing one row per CDR3 protein. The profile shows roughly 240,000 distinct CDR3 sequences, roughly 7% of them singletons. This same sample was also taken into another study, of yellow fever vaccine responses in identical twins.

Sequencing was carried out using memory (CD45RO+) T cells sorted from blood. These receptors were obtained from a woman younger than 30 in good health.

This clonotype was detected a few times. The rearrangement links TRBV19 to TRBJ2-1, with 13 bases lining up with TRBD2. V gave up 4 bases and J gave up 4 bases; unmatched junction bases: 1. This CDR3 contains 15 residues. Germline-derived CDR1 and CDR2 are LNHDA and SQIVND (reference sequence). The CDR3 bases are TGTGCCAGTAGTACACTAGCGGGAGGGTACAATGAGCAGTTCTTC. Amino acid sequence: CASSTLAGGYNEQFF.

This chain joins TRBV12-3 or TRBV12-4 and TRBJ2-3; 7 bases are shared with TRBD1. CDR3 length equals 17 residues. V lost 8 bases and J lost 6; bases outside the gene matches: 20. CDR3 nucleotides: TGTGCCAGCTCCCCCCGCAGGGACAGCCCTGGGTGGGATACGCAGTATTTT. As protein: CASSPRRDSPGWDTQYF.

In its sample, this clonotype was seen many times. The V call is TRBV12-3 or TRBV12-4, the J call TRBJ1-5; D is perhaps TRBD1 (6 bases). The CDR3 spans 14 residues. Trimming took off 6 bases at V and 1 base at J, with 10 bases between the two ends. CDR3 in amino acids: CASRRGGSNQPQHF. CDR3 sequence (DNA): TGTGCCAGCAGAAGGGGGGGGAGCAATCAGCCCCAGCATTTT.

In the case of this clonotype: One end of the junction fails to match germline, which may point to a read error. J is TRBJ2-1 and V is TRBV18; D remains unclear. Germline CDR1 is KGHSH and CDR2 is LQKENI. This CDR3 spans 13 amino acids. Written as DNA, the CDR3 is TGTGCCAGCTCATCAACCGACGCTCCCCCCCCGATCTTC. Translated, it gives CASSSTDAPPPIF.

This clonotype was counted between two and nine times. The chain is built from TRBV20-1 and TRBJ2-5; D remains unclear. There are 12 residues in the CDR3. Germline lookup yields CDR1 DFQATT and CDR2 SNEGSKA (reference sequence). The ends were cut back, 4 bases at V and 2 bases at J, with 8 bases in the middle. The CDR3 reads CSATKGQETQYF. The CDR3, as DNA: TGCAGTGCTACCAAAGGGCAAGAGACCCAGTACTTC.

The J gene is TRBJ2-5, the V gene TRBV11-3; the match to TRBD2 covers 7 bases. Unmatched junction bases numbered 5, after V lost 1 base and J lost 3 bases. The CDR3 runs 15 residues. CDR1 SGHNT and CDR2 YENEEA come from the germline V gene. CDR3 protein: CASSLGGGREETQYF. As DNA, the CDR3 is TGTGCCAGCAGCTTAGGGGGGGGGAGAGAAGAGACCCAGTACTTC.

This chain uses TRBV2 with TRBJ1-4; 7 bases align to TRBD1. The CDR3 spans 14 residues. Germline V gene sequence: CDR1 SNHLY, CDR2 FYNNEI. J lost 6 bases, V lost 7 bases, and 8 bases had no gene match. CDR3 in DNA: TGTGCCAGCAAAAGGACAGGAGGGGATGAAAAACTGTTTTTT. Translated: CASKRTGGDEKLFF. Drawing the rest from reference TRBV2 and TRBJ1-4, the complete variable domain is EPEVTQTPSHQVTQMGQEVILRCVPISNHLYFYWYRQILGQKVEFLVSFYNNEISEKSEIFDDQFSVERPDGSNFTLKIRSTKLEDSAMYFCASKRTGGDEKLFFGSGTQLSVL.